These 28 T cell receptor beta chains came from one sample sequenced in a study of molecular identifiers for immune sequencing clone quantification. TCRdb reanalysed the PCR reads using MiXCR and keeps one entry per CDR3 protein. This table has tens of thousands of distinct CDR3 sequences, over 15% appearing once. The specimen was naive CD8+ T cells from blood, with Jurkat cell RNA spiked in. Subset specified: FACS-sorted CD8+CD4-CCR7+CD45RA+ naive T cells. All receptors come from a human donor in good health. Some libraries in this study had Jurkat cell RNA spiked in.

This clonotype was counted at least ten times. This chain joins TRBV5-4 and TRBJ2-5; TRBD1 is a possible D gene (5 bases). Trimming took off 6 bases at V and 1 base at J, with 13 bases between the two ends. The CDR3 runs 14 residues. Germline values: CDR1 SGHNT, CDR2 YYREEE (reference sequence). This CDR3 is CASKLWGGQETQYF. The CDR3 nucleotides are TGTGCCAGCAAGCTTTGGGGCGGCCAAGAGACCCAGTACTTC.

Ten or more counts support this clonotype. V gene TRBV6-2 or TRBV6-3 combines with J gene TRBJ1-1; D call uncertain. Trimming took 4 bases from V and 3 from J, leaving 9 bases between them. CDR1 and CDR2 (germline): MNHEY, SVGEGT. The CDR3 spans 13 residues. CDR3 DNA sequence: TGTGCCAGCAGTTCCGGCGGCTACACTGAAGCTTTCTTT. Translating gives CASSSGGYTEAFF.

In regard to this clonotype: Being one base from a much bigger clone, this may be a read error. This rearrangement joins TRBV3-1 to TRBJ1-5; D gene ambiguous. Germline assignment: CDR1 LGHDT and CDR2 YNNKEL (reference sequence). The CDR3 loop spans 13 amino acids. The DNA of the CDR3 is TGTGCCGGCAGCCCTCCGGGCCTCTGGCCCCAGCATTTT. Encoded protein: CAGSPPGLWPQHF.

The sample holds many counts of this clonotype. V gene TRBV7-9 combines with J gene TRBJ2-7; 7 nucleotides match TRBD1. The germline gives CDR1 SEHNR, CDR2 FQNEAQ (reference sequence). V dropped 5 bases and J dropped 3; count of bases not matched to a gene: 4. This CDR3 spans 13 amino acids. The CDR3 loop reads CASSPGQLYEQYF. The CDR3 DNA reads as TGTGCCAGCAGCCCGGGACAGCTCTACGAGCAGTACTTC.

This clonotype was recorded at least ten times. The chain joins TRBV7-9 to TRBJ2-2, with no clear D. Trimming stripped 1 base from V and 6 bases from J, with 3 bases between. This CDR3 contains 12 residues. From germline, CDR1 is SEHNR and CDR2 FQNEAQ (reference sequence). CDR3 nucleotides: TGTGCCAGCAGCTTAGGCCCCGGGGAGCTGTTTTTT. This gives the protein CASSLGPGELFF.

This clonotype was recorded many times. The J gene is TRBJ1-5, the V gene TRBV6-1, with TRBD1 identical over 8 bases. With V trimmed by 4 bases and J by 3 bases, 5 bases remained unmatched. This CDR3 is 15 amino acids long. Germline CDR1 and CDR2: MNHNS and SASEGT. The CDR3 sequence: CASSGWTGYNQPQHF. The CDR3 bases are TGTGCCAGCAGTGGTTGGACAGGGTACAATCAGCCCCAGCATTTT.

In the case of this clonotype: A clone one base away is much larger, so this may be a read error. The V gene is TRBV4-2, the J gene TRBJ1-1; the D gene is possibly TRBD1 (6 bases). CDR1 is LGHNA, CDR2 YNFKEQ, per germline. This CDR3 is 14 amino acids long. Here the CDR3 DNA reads TGTGCCAGCAGTCAATCGGGGGGGGGCACTGCAGCTTTCTTT. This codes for CASSQSGGGTAAFF.

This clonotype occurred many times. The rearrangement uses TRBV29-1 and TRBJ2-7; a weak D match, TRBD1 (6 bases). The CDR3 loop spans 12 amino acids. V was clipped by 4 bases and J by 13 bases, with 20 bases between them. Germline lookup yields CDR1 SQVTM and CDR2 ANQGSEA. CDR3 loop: CSVVHPTGFVYF. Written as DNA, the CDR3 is TGCAGCGTTGTCCACCCCACAGGGTTTGTCTACTTC.

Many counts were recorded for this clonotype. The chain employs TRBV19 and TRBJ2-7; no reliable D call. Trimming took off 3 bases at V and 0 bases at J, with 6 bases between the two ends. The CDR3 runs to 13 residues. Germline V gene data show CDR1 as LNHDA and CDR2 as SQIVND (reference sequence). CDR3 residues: CASSMVVSYEQYF. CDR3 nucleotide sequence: TGTGCCAGTAGTATGGTAGTCTCCTACGAGCAGTACTTC. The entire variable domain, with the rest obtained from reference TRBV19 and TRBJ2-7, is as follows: DGGITQSPKYLFRKEGQNVTLSCEQNLNHDAMYWYRQDPGQGLRLIYYSQIVNDFQKGDIAEGYSVSREKKESFPLTVTSAQKNPTAFYLCASSMVVSYEQYFGPGTRLTVT.

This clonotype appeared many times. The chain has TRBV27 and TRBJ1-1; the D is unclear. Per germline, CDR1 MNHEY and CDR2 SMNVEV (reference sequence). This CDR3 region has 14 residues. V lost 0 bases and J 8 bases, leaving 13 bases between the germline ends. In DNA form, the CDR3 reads TGTGCCAGCAGTTTATCGGGCGCGCCCAGAGAAGCTTTCTTT. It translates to CASSLSGAPREAFF.

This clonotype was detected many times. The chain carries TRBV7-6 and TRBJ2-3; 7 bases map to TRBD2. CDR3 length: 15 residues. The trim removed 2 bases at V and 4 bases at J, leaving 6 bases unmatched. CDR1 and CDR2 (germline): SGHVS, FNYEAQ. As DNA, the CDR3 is TGTGCCAGCAGCTTATTCGCGGGAGAGGCAGATACGCAGTATTTT. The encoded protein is CASSLFAGEADTQYF.

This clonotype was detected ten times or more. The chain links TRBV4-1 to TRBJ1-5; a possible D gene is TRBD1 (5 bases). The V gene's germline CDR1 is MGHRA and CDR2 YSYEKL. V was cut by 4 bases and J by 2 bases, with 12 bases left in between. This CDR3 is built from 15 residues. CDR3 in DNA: TGCGCCAGCAGCCGCTACGGGGGGGGCAATCAGCCCCAGCATTTT. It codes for CASSRYGGGNQPQHF.

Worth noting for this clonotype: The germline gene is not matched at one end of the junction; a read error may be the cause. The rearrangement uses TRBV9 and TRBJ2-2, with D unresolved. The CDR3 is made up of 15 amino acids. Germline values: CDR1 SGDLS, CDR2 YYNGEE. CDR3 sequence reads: CASSVEGSNIGELFF. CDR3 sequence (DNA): TGTGCCAGCAGCGTAGAGGGATCGAACATCGGGGAGCTGTTTTTT.

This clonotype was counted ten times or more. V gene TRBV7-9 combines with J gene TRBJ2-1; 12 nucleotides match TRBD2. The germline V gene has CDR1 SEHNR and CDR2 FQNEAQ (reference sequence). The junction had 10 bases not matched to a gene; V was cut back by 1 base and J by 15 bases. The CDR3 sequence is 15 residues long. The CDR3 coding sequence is TGTGCCAGCAGCTTAGTTGGACTAGCGGGATTTTTTCCGTTCTTC. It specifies CASSLVGLAGFFPFF.

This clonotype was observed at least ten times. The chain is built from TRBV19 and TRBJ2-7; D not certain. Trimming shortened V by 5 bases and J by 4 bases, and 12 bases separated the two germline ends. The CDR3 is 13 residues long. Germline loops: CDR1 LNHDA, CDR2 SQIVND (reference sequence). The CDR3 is CASSPTLGYEQYF. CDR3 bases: TGTGCCAGTAGTCCAACCCTCGGGTACGAGCAGTACTTC. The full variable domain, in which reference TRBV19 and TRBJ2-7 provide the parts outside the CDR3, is DGGITQSPKYLFRKEGQNVTLSCEQNLNHDAMYWYRQDPGQGLRLIYYSQIVNDFQKGDIAEGYSVSREKKESFPLTVTSAQKNPTAFYLCASSPTLGYEQYFGPGTRLTVT.

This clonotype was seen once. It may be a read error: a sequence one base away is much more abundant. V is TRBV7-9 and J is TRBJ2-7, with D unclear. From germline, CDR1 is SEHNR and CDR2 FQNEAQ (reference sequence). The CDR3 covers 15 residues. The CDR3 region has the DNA TGTGCCAGCGGCTTAGATAGTGGGCCTGACTACGAGCAGTACTTC. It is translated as CASGLDSGPDYEQYF.

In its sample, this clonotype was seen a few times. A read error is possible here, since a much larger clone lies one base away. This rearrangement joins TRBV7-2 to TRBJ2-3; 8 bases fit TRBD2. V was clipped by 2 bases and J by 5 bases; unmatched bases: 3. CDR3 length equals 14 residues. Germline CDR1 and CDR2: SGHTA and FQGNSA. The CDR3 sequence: CASSLRLAIDTQYF. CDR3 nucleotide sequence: TGTGCCAGCAGCTTACGACTAGCGATAGATACGCAGTATTTT. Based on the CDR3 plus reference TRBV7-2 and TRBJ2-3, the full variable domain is GAGVSQSPSNKVTEKGKDVELRCDPISGHTALYWYRQSLGQGLEFLIYFQGNSAPDKSGLPSDRFSAERTGGSVSTLTIQRTQQEDSAVYLCASSLRLAIDTQYFGPGTRLTVL.

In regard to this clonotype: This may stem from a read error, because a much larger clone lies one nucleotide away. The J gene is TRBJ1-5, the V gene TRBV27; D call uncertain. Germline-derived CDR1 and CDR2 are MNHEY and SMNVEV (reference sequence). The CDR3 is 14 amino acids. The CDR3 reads CASSLLGIGQPRHF. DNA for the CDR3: TGTGCCAGCAGTTTATTGGGGATCGGGCAGCCCCGGCATTTT.

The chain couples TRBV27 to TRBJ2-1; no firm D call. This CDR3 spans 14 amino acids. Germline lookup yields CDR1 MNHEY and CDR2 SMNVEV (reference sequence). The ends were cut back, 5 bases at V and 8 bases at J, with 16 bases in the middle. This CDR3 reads CASSLLDMADEQFF. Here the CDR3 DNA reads TGTGCCAGCAGTCTCCTCGACATGGCCGATGAGCAGTTCTTC.

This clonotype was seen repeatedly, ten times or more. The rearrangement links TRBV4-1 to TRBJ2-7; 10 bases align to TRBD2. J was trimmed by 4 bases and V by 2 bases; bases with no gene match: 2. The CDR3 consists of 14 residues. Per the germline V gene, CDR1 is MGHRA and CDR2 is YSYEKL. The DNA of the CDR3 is TGCGCCAGCAGCCAACTAGCGGGAGTTTACGAGCAGTACTTC. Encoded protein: CASSQLAGVYEQYF.

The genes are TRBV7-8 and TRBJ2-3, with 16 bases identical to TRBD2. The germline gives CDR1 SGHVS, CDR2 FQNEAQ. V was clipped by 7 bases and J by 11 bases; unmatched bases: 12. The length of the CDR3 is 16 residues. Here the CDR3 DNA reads TGTGCCAGCAACGCCCCGGGACTAGCGGGAGGGGGTATGCAGTATTTT. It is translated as CASNAPGLAGGGMQYF.

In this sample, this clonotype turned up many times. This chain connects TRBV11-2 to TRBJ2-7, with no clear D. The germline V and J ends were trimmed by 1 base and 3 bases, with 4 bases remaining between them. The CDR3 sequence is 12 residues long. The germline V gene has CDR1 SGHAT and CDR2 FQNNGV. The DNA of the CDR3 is TGTGCCAGCAGCTTAGTGCGCTACGAGCAGTACTTC. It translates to CASSLVRYEQYF.

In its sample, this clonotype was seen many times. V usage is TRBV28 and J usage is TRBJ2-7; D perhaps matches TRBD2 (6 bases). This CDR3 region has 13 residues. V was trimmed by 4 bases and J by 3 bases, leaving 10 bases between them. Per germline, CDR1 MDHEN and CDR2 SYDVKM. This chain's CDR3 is CASSSAGSYEQYF. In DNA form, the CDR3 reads TGTGCCAGCAGTTCCGCCGGGAGCTACGAGCAGTACTTC. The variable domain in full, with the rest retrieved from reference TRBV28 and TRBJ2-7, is DVKVTQSSRYLVKRTGEKVFLECVQDMDHENMFWYRQDPGLGLRLIYFSYDVKMKEKGDIPEGYSVSREKKERFSLILESASTNQTSMYLCASSSAGSYEQYFGPGTRLTVT.

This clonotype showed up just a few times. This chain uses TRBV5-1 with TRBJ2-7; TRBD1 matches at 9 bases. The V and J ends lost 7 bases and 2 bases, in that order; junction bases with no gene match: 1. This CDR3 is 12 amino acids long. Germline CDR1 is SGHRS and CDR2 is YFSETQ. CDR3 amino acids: CASGQGPYEQYF. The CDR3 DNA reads TGCGCCAGCGGACAGGGGCCCTACGAGCAGTACTTC.

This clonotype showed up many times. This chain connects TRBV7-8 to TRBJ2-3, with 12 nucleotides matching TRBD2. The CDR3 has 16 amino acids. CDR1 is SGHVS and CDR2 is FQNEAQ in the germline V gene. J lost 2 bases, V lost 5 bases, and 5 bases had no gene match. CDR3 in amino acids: CASSLGLAGITDTQYF. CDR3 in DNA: TGTGCCAGCAGCCTCGGACTAGCGGGAATCACAGATACGCAGTATTTT.

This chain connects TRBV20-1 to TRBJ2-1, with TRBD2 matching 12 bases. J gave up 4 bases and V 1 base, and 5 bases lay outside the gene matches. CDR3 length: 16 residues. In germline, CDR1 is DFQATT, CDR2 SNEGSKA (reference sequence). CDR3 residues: CSARALAGGVYNEQFF. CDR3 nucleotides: TGCAGTGCTAGAGCCCTAGCGGGAGGGGTGTACAATGAGCAGTTCTTC.

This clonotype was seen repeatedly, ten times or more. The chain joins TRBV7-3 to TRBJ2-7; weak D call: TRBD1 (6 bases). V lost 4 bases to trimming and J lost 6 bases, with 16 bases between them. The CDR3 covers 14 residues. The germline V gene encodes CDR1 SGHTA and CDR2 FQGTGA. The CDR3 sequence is CASSSTGNGAEQYF. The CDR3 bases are TGTGCCAGCAGCTCTACAGGGAATGGGGCCGAGCAGTACTTC.

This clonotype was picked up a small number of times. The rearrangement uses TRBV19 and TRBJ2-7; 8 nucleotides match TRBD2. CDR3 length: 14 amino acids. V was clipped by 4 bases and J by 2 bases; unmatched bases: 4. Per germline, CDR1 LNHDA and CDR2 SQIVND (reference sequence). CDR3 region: CASSKSGSTYEQYF. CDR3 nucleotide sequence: TGTGCCAGTAGTAAGAGCGGGAGCACCTACGAGCAGTACTTC.